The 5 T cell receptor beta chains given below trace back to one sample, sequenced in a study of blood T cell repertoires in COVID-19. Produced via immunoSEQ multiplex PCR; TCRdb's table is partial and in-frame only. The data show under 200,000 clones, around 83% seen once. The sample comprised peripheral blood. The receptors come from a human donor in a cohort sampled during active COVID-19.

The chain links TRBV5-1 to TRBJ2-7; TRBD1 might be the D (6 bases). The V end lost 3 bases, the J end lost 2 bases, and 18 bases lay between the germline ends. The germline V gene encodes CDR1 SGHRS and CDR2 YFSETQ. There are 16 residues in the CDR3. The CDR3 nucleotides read TGCGCCAGCAGCTCCGCCGTTCAGGGGTCGGCCTACGAGCAGTACTTC. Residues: CASSSAVQGSAYEQYF. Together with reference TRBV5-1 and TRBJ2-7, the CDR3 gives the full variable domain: KAGVTQTPRYLIKTRGQQVTLSCSPISGHRSVSWYQQTPGQGLQFLFEYFSETQRNKGNFPGRFSGRQFSNSRSEMNVSTLELGDSALYLCASSSAVQGSAYEQYFGPGTRLTVT.

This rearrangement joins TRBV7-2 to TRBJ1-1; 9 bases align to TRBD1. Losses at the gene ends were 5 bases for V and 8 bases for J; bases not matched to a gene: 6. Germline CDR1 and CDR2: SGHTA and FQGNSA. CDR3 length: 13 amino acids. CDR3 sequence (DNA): TGTGCCAGCAGCCGGGACAGGGAGGGGGAAGCTTTCTTT. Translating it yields CASSRDREGEAFF.

The CDR3 DNA reads TGTGCCAGCAGGTTGGTGGGGGGGGCCCACTACGAGCAGTACTTC. This encodes CASRLVGGAHYEQYF. This chain joins TRBV27 and TRBJ2-7, with TRBD2 as a possible D gene (7 bases). The CDR3 has 15 residues. V dropped 6 bases and J dropped 3 bases, with 18 bases sitting between them. Germline CDR1 is MNHEY and CDR2 is SMNVEV (reference sequence).

CDR3 in amino acids: CASSKLIGLAPTGELFF. CDR3 nucleotide sequence: TGTGCCAGCAGCAAACTTATCGGACTAGCGCCCACCGGGGAGCTGTTTTTT. The chain links TRBV21-1 to TRBJ2-2; TRBD2, as called in the table, went unchecked against the DNA. TRBV21-1 is a pseudogene segment. The length of the CDR3 is 17 residues.

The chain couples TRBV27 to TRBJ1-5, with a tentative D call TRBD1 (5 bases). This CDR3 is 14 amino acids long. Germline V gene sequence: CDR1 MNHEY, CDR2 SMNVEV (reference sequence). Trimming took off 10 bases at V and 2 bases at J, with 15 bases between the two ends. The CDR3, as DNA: TGTGCCACTACTCAGGGTGGCGGCAATCAGCCCCAGCATTTT. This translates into CATTQGGGNQPQHF.